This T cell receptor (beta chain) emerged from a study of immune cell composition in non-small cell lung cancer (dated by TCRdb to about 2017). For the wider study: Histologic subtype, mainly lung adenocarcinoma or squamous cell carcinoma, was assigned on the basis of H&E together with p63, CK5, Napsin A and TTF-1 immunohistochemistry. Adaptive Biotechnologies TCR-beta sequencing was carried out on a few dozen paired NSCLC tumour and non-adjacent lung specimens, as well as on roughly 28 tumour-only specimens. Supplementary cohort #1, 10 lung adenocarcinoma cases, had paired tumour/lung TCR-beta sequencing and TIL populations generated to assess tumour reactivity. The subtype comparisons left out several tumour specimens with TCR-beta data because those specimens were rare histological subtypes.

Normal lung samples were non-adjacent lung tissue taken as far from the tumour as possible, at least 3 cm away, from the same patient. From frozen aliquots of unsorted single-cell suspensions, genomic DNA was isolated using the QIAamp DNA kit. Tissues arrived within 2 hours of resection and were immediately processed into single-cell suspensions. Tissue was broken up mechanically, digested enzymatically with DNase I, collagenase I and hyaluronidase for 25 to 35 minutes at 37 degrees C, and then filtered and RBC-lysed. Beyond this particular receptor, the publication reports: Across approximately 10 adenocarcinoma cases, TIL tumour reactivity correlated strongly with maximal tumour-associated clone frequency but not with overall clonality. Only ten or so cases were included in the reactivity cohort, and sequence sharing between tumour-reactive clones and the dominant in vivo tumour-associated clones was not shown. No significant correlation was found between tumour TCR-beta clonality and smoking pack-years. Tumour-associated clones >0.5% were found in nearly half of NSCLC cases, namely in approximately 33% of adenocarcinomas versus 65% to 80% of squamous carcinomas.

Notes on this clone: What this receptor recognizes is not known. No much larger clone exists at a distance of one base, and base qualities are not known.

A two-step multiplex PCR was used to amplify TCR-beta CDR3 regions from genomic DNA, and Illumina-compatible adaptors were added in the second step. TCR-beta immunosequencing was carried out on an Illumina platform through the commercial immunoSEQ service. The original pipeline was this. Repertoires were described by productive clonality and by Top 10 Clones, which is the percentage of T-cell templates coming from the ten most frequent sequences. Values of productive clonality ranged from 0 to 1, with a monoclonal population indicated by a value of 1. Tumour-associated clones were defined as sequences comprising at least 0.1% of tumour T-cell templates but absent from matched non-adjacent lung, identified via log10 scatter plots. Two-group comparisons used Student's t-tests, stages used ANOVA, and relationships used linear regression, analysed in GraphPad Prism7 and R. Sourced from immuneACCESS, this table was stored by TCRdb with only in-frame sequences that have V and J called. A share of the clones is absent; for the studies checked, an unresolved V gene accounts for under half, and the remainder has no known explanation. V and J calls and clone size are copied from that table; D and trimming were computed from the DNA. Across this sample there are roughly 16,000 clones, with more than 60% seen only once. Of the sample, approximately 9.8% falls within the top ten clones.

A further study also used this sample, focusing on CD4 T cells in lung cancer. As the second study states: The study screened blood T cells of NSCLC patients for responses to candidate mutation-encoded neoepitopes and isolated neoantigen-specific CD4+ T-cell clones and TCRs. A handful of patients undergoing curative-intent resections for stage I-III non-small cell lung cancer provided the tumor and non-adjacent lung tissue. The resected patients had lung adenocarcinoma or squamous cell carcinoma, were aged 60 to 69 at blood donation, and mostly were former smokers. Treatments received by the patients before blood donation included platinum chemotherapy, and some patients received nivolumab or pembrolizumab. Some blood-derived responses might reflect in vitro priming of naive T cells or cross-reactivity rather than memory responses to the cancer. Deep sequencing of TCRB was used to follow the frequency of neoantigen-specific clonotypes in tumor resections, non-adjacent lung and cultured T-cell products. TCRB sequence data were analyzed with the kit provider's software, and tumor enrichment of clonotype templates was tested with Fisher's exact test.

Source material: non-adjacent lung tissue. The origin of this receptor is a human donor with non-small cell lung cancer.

This receptor carries the CDR3 CASSTGTGSPYEQYF. The nucleotide sequence reads TGTGCCAGCTCAACCGGGACAGGGTCACCCTACGAGCAGTACTTC. Here the chain combines TRBV18 and TRBJ2-7; 9 junctional bases match TRBD1. Here V drops 5 bases and J drops 2 bases, and the junction holds 7 bases not matched to any gene. CDR1 KGHSH and CDR2 LQKENI are derived from the germline V gene. The CDR3 numbers 15 residues from cysteine through phenylalanine. The sequence is cut down to CDR3 DNA, 45 bases in frame from base 1.